The sequence of this T cell receptor beta chain was determined in a study of T-cell reconstitution after alpha-beta-depleted transplantation in children (dated by TCRdb to 2016 to 2017). About the full investigation: Using TCR repertoire profiling, the study quantitatively followed how T-cell immune reconstitution unfolded in children after TCRalphabeta/CD19-depleted allogeneic hematopoietic cell transplantation. General study outcomes and caveats: In some patients, high TCRbeta diversity at day 60 was attributed to recipient T cells and intrathymic progenitors that had survived conditioning. Over the following months the frequencies of hyperexpanded clones went down, and after one year T-cell counts and TCRbeta diversity were mostly credited to newly produced T cells. Apparently early alphabetaT-cell count recovery about two months after transplant reportedly relied on only several hundred rapidly expanded clones derived from non-depleted graft cells.

Library generation was performed with PCR. The reads were generated on an Illumina HiSeq 2500. TCR library preparation used molecular barcoding, with unique molecular identifiers applied to normalize quantification of the TCRbeta repertoire. TCRdb handled the public reads itself, with Q25 trimming in fastp and clone calling in MiXCR, and kept productive beta chains. Each record represents a unique CDR3 protein, reported with the most common genes and DNA among its rows. The sample contains about 980,000 distinct CDR3 sequences, 25% to 30% of them found a single time. The ten largest clones take up about 28% of the sample. The CDR3 covers 11 residues, taking in both the cysteine and the phenylalanine. Left in the record is the CDR3 DNA by itself, 33 bases read in frame from the first base. Trimming takes 6 bases from V and 14 bases from J, and the germline ends sit 13 bases apart. The sample's treatment or condition label, in plain terms: allogeneic hematopoietic cell transplantation with graft depleted of TCRalphabeta T cells and CD19 B cells. The children who served as transplant recipients had been given grafts of TCRalphabeta/CD19-depleted allogeneic hematopoietic cells.

This clonotype was observed a handful of times. What this receptor recognizes is not known. No much larger clonotype is one base removed from it; base qualities were not supplied. The sequencing used PBMCs, mostly from graft donor cells, collected 360 days after TCRalphabeta/CD19-depleted stem cell transplant. This TCR was recovered from a boy in the first two years of life who had a stem cell transplant for SCID, so the T cells may come from the graft donor. The receptor chain draws on TRBV12-3 or TRBV12-4 and TRBJ1-4; no D segment can be confidently identified. In nucleotides, the sequence is TGTGCCAGCAGCCCTGGGAGGCAGCTGTTTTTT. It is translated as CASSPGRQLFF.